Below, 31 T cell receptor beta chains from the same sample are listed, as sequenced in a study of cytomegalovirus exposure and HLA in healthy donors. The primer mix had 60 Vbeta and 13 Jbeta primers. Measured with immunoSEQ multiplex PCR; TCRdb has only the in-frame clones, and not every one. The profile shows around 150,000 clones, approximately 85% of them singletons. Sequences were obtained from PBMCs. All receptors come from a man between 18 and 35 years old in good health and CMV-seropositive.

The chain recombines TRBV5-1 with TRBJ2-7; D is possibly TRBD2 (6 bases). Germline V gene data show CDR1 as SGHRS and CDR2 as YFSETQ. The CDR3 has 13 residues. Trimming took 4 bases from V and 0 from J, leaving 8 bases between them. The CDR3 DNA is TGCGCCAGCAGCCCGACTAGCTCCTACGAGCAGTACTTC. It specifies CASSPTSSYEQYF.

The genes are TRBV11-2 and TRBJ1-2, with D perhaps matching TRBD1 (5 bases). Trimming cost V 4 bases and J 4 bases, with 13 bases left between them. Germline values: CDR1 SGHAT, CDR2 FQNNGV. The CDR3 spans 14 residues. CDR3 protein: CASSSRLDIYGYTF. The DNA for the CDR3 is TGTGCCAGCAGCTCCCGGTTGGACATCTATGGCTACACCTTC.

The genes are TRBV19 and TRBJ1-6; 9 bases align to TRBD1. V lost 5 bases and J lost 7; bases outside the gene matches: 12. The germline CDR1 and CDR2 sequences are LNHDA and SQIVND (reference sequence). This CDR3 spans 17 amino acids. CDR3 DNA sequence: TGTGCCAGTAGTCGAATATTAGGAGGACAGGGGAATTCACCCCTCCACTTT. This gives the protein CASSRILGGQGNSPLHF.

The CDR3 bases are TGTGCCTGGAGTCGCAATGAGCAGTTCTTC. It is translated as CAWSRNEQFF. The chain carries TRBV30 and TRBJ2-1; D is ambiguous. Deletions cut 2 bases from V and 6 bases from J, with 2 bases between. There are 10 residues in the CDR3. Looked up from germline, CDR1 is GTSNPN and CDR2 is SVGIG (reference sequence). The entire variable domain, with the rest obtained from reference TRBV30 and TRBJ2-1, is as follows: SQTIHQWPATLVQPVGSPLSLECTVEGTSNPNLYWYRQAAGRGLQLLFYSVGIGQISSEVPQNLSASRPQDRQFILSSKKLLLSDSGFYLCAWSRNEQFFGPGTRLTVL.

The V call is TRBV9, the J call TRBJ2-5, with 8 bases fitting TRBD1. CDR3 size: 16 residues. CDR1 and CDR2 from the germline V gene are SGDLS and YYNGEE. J was trimmed by 2 bases and V by 2 bases; bases with no gene match: 8. CDR3 in amino acids: CASSVQGAFPQETQYF. In nucleotides, the CDR3 is TGTGCCAGCAGCGTTCAGGGGGCGTTTCCACAAGAGACCCAGTACTTC.

This chain uses TRBV6-1 with TRBJ2-3, with 7 bases identical to TRBD1. The CDR3 spans 15 residues. The J segment lost 1 base and the V segment lost 3 bases, leaving 4 bases of the junction unmatched. Per germline, CDR1 MNHNS and CDR2 SASEGT. CDR3 protein: CASSDRDRRTDTQYF. CDR3 bases: TGTGCCAGCAGTGACCGGGACAGACGCACAGATACGCAGTATTTT.

The rearrangement uses TRBV27 and TRBJ2-5, with TRBD1 matching over 7 bases. With V trimmed by 11 bases and J by 3 bases, 6 bases remained unmatched. Germline CDR1 and CDR2: MNHEY and SMNVEV (reference sequence). The CDR3 runs 12 residues. Here the CDR3 DNA reads TGTGCCTCGAGGGGGCGGGAAGAGACCCAGTACTTC. Translation gives CASRGREETQYF.

V is TRBV15 and J is TRBJ2-7, with D possibly being TRBD2 (5 bases). Per the germline V gene, CDR1 is LNHNV and CDR2 is YYDKDF (reference sequence). The CDR3 contains 13 residues. V dropped 3 bases and J dropped 3 bases, with 9 bases sitting between them. The CDR3 DNA sequence: TGTGCCACCAGCAGGCAGAGCGGCTACGAGCAGTACTTC. It specifies CATSRQSGYEQYF.

The chain uses TRBV7-8 and TRBJ2-7; the D is unclear. CDR1 and CDR2 (germline): SGHVS, FQNEAQ. The CDR3 spans 15 residues. Trimming removed 1 base from V and 2 bases from J, with 12 bases in between. Written as DNA, the CDR3 is TGTGCCAGCAGCTTAGTCGCACCGGAGACCTACGAGCAGTACTTC. Protein sequence: CASSLVAPETYEQYF. Based on the CDR3 plus reference TRBV7-8 and TRBJ2-7, the full variable domain is GAGVSQSPRYKVAKRGQDVALRCDPISGHVSLFWYQQALGQGPEFLTYFQNEAQLDKSGLPSDRFFAERPEGSVSTLKIQRTQQEDSAVYLCASSLVAPETYEQYFGPGTRLTVT.

The V call is TRBV7-9, the J call TRBJ1-2, with no clear D. Germline assignment: CDR1 SEHNR and CDR2 FQNEAQ (reference sequence). The length of the CDR3 is 14 residues. The V gene lost 7 bases and the J gene lost 3 bases, with 15 bases spanning the gap. CDR3 loop: CASIGENSHYGYTF. In DNA, the CDR3 is TGTGCCAGCATCGGAGAAAACTCCCACTATGGCTACACCTTC.

V and J are TRBV19 and TRBJ1-6, with D perhaps TRBD1 (5 bases). Germline V CDR1 and CDR2: LNHDA, SQIVND (reference sequence). V shed 5 bases and J shed 7 bases, with 15 bases lying between them. The CDR3 runs to 15 residues. The CDR3 spells CASSPSRGLNSPLHF. The CDR3, as DNA: TGTGCCAGTAGTCCCTCACGGGGGTTAAATTCACCCCTCCACTTT.

The chain combines TRBV7-8 with TRBJ2-5; tentatively, D is TRBD2 (5 bases). V lost 2 bases and J lost 2, with 15 bases in between. The length of the CDR3 is 16 residues. CDR1 is SGHVS, CDR2 FQNEAQ, per germline. The CDR3 sequence is CASSLRGFGEQETQYF. CDR3 nucleotide sequence: TGTGCCAGCAGCTTAAGAGGCTTCGGGGAACAAGAGACCCAGTACTTC.

The V gene is TRBV9, the J gene TRBJ2-5, with TRBD2 as a possible D gene (5 bases). This CDR3 is 13 amino acids long. Deletions cut 4 bases from V and 4 bases from J, with 11 bases between. Germline V gene data show CDR1 as SGDLS and CDR2 as YYNGEE. In DNA form, the CDR3 reads TGTGCCAGCAGCCTCACTAGTTTAGAGACCCAGTACTTC. It codes for CASSLTSLETQYF.

This chain connects TRBV6-1 to TRBJ2-5; tentatively, D is TRBD2 (5 bases). This CDR3 region has 15 residues. Germline V CDR1 and CDR2: MNHNS, SASEGT. The germline V and J ends were trimmed by 4 bases and 1 base, with 13 bases remaining between them. The CDR3 loop reads CASSGGEWAQETQYF. In DNA, the CDR3 is TGTGCCAGCAGTGGGGGAGAATGGGCCCAAGAGACCCAGTACTTC.

This rearrangement joins TRBV27 to TRBJ2-3; the D is unclear. The CDR3 has 15 amino acids. CDR1 is MNHEY, CDR2 SMNVEV, per germline (reference sequence). Trimming shortened V by 1 base and J by 2 bases, and 10 bases separated the two germline ends. The CDR3 DNA reads TGTGCCAGCAGTTTATTTTTAGAGTACACAGATACGCAGTATTTT. Translating it yields CASSLFLEYTDTQYF.

This chain uses TRBV5-4 with TRBJ2-7, with TRBD1 identical over 8 bases. Germline lookup yields CDR1 SGHNT and CDR2 YYREEE (reference sequence). Trimming took 3 bases from V and 5 from J; bases not matched to a gene: 7. This CDR3 has 14 residues. Here the CDR3 DNA reads TGTGCCAGCAGCTCCCGGGACAGGTCCAACGAGCAGTACTTC. This translates into CASSSRDRSNEQYF.

This clone has only a few counts. Written as DNA, the CDR3 is TGTGCCAGCAGCCCCGGGACTAGCGTAGCCTACGAGCAGTACTTC. As protein: CASSPGTSVAYEQYF. V usage is TRBV5-4 and J usage is TRBJ2-7, with TRBD2 identical over 10 bases. CDR1 and CDR2 from the germline V gene are SGHNT and YYREEE (reference sequence). The CDR3 contains 15 residues. V trimming: 4 bases; J trimming: 2 bases; junction bases outside the gene matches: 6. The full variable domain, with the rest looked up from reference TRBV5-4 and TRBJ2-7, is ETGVTQSPTHLIKTRGQQVTLRCSSQSGHNTVSWYQQALGQGPQFIFQYYREEENGRGNFPPRFSGLQFPNYSSELNVNALELDDSALYLCASSPGTSVAYEQYFGPGTRLTVT.

V usage is TRBV28 and J usage is TRBJ1-5, with D possibly matching TRBD1 (5 bases). This CDR3 spans 18 amino acids. V was cut by 3 bases and J by 4 bases, with 22 bases left in between. Germline V CDR1 and CDR2: MDHEN, SYDVKM. The CDR3 coding sequence is TGTGCCAGCAGTTTCCGACAGCGTCTCGTGGGATCAAATCAGCCCCAGCATTTT. This encodes CASSFRQRLVGSNQPQHF.

This rearrangement joins TRBV4-2 to TRBJ1-2; 11 nucleotides align to TRBD1. The CDR3 sequence is 15 residues long. The ends lost 1 base at V and 3 bases at J; junction bases unmatched: 1. Germline CDR1 is LGHNA and CDR2 is YNFKEQ. The CDR3 DNA is TGTGCCAGCAGCCAAGTGGGACAGGGGGACTATGGCTACACCTTC. It yields the protein CASSQVGQGDYGYTF.

V is TRBV10-1 and J is TRBJ2-3; TRBD2 aligns across 10 bases. CDR1 is WNHNN, CDR2 SYGVQD, per germline (reference sequence). Germline trimming cut 4 bases from V and 4 bases from J; bases unmatched to any gene: 5. The CDR3 covers 15 residues. The CDR3 sequence is CASSGASGGADTQYF. Written as DNA, the CDR3 is TGCGCCAGCAGTGGGGCTAGCGGGGGTGCAGATACGCAGTATTTT.

This chain connects TRBV9 to TRBJ1-2; TRBD1 is a possible D gene (6 bases). V lost 0 bases and J lost 3, with 21 bases in between. The V gene's germline CDR1 is SGDLS and CDR2 YYNGEE. There are 18 residues in the CDR3. The CDR3, as DNA: TGTGCCAGCAGCGTAGACGCCAGAGGACAGCCCCCTGACTATGGCTACACCTTC. Residues: CASSVDARGQPPDYGYTF.

J is TRBJ1-3 and V is TRBV11-1; maybe TRBD1 (6 bases). CDR3 length: 16 amino acids. Between the trimmed V and J ends, which lost 3 bases and 1 base, there was a span of 13 bases. Germline lookup yields CDR1 SGHAT and CDR2 FQDESV (reference sequence). CDR3 sequence: CASSFGSGESGNTIYF. The CDR3 DNA reads as TGTGCCAGCAGCTTCGGGTCAGGGGAGTCTGGAAACACCATATATTTT.

The CDR3 DNA reads as TGTGCCAGCAGCGTAGTTGTGGGGGCGGGAGAGACCCAGTACTTC. Its translation is CASSVVVGAGETQYF. The chain recombines TRBV9 with TRBJ2-5; a weak D match, TRBD1 (6 bases). Germline CDR1 and CDR2: SGDLS and YYNGEE. The ends were cut back, 0 bases at V and 4 bases at J, with 13 bases in the middle. This CDR3 is 15 amino acids long.

The chain recombines TRBV12-5 with TRBJ2-3; D is undetermined. The CDR3 contains 14 residues. Trimming took 3 bases from V and 0 from J, leaving 7 bases between them. Per germline, CDR1 LGHNT and CDR2 FRNRAP. The DNA of the CDR3 is TGTGCTAGTGGTTTATGGGCCAGCACAGATACGCAGTATTTT. Translation gives CASGLWASTDTQYF.

The rearrangement joins TRBV11-2 to TRBJ2-5; 11 bases align to TRBD2. The V segment lost 0 bases and the J segment 2 bases; nucleotides outside the gene matches: 5. This CDR3 is built from 17 residues. From germline, CDR1 is SGHAT and CDR2 FQNNGV. Here the CDR3 reads CASSLDVSGGEQETQYF. CDR3 DNA sequence: TGTGCCAGCAGCTTAGATGTTAGCGGGGGGGAACAAGAGACCCAGTACTTC.

The chain employs TRBV5-1 and TRBJ1-1, with a weak D call TRBD1 (5 bases). Germline CDR1 is SGHRS and CDR2 is YFSETQ. CDR3 length: 13 residues. The V gene lost 2 bases and the J gene lost 6 bases, with 11 bases spanning the gap. The CDR3 DNA is TGCGCCAGCAGCTTTTTAGGGGTTGCTGAAGCTTTCTTT. It is translated as CASSFLGVAEAFF. The full variable domain, completed using reference TRBV5-1 and TRBJ1-1, is KAGVTQTPRYLIKTRGQQVTLSCSPISGHRSVSWYQQTPGQGLQFLFEYFSETQRNKGNFPGRFSGRQFSNSRSEMNVSTLELGDSALYLCASSFLGVAEAFFGQGTRLTVV.

This rearrangement joins TRBV7-2 to TRBJ2-5; maybe TRBD1 (6 bases). V gave up 4 bases and J gave up 4 bases, with 16 bases separating them. The CDR3 totals 15 residues. Germline CDR1 SGHTA, CDR2 FQGNSA. CDR3 in DNA: TGTGCCAGCAGCTCATACTCAGGGGTTGGAGAGACCCAGTACTTC. Its translation: CASSSYSGVGETQYF.

A word on this clone: The identical CDR3 is also encoded by other nucleotide sequences in the sample. The gene calls are TRBV29-1 and TRBJ2-5, with TRBD2 as a possible D gene (7 bases). The CDR3 runs 15 residues. V was shortened by 3 bases and J by 5 bases, with 19 bases between the two germline ends. CDR1 SQVTM and CDR2 ANQGSEA come from the germline V gene. Here the CDR3 DNA reads TGCAGCGTTGAGCAGGAGCGGGACACAGACGAGACCCAGTACTTC. Encoded protein: CSVEQERDTDETQYF.

This chain links TRBV9 with TRBJ2-5; 9 bases line up with TRBD1. The CDR3 contains 16 residues. Germline V CDR1 and CDR2: SGDLS, YYNGEE. V lost 3 bases and J lost 5; bases outside the gene matches: 11. CDR3 bases: TGTGCCAGCAGCGGGACAGGGGATAAAGGAAGGGAGACCCAGTACTTC. Translated, it gives CASSGTGDKGRETQYF. Drawing the rest from reference TRBV9 and TRBJ2-5, the complete variable domain is DSGVTQTPKHLITATGQRVTLRCSPRSGDLSVYWYQQSLDQGLQFLIQYYNGEERAKGNILERFSAQQFPDLHSELNLSSLELGDSALYFCASSGTGDKGRETQYFGPGTRLLVL.

This clone was detected only once. This chain joins TRBV6-5 and TRBJ2-7; TRBD1 matches at 9 bases. With V trimmed by 7 bases and J by 3 bases, 10 bases remained unmatched. Germline values: CDR1 MNHEY, CDR2 SVGAGI. The CDR3 has 15 amino acids. The CDR3 bases are TGTGCCAGCACCTACGGACAGGGGACAAACTACGAGCAGTACTTC. As protein: CASTYGQGTNYEQYF.

The J gene is TRBJ2-5, the V gene TRBV19; 10 bases are shared with TRBD2. J gave up 3 bases and V 5 bases, and 9 bases lay outside the gene matches. This CDR3 is 16 amino acids long. The germline gives CDR1 LNHDA, CDR2 SQIVND (reference sequence). CDR3 in amino acids: CASSPLAAGGKETQYF. For the CDR3, the DNA is TGTGCCAGTAGTCCGCTTGCAGCGGGGGGGAAAGAGACCCAGTACTTC.